This entry lists 23 T cell receptor beta chains sequenced from one sample in a study of PD-L1 blockade in urothelial cancer. Time point of the sample: pretreatment peripheral blood. The data were produced by immunoSEQ multiplex PCR, yet TCRdb's version contains in-frame clones alone and is incomplete. The sample yields 70,000 to 75,000 clones, 85% to 90% seen once. The specimen comprised PBMCs, sampled around atezolizumab (anti-PD-L1) treatment. The receptors shown here come from a man aged 65-85 years with urothelial cancer.

This sequence joins TRBV5-1 and TRBJ2-7; weak D call: TRBD1 (8 bases). There are 14 residues in the CDR3. From germline, CDR1 is SGHRS and CDR2 YFSETQ. Trimming took off 4 bases at V and 4 bases at J, with 15 bases between the two ends. The CDR3 nucleotides read TGCGCCAGCAGCGCCGACAGGGGACTATACGAGCAGTACTTC. It codes for CASSADRGLYEQYF. The complete variable domain, with remaining parts taken from reference TRBV5-1 and TRBJ2-7, reads KAGVTQTPRYLIKTRGQQVTLSCSPISGHRSVSWYQQTPGQGLQFLFEYFSETQRNKGNFPGRFSGRQFSNSRSEMNVSTLELGDSALYLCASSADRGLYEQYFGPGTRLTVT.

In its sample, this clone was seen once. The chain is built from TRBV27 and TRBJ2-5; 8 nucleotides match TRBD2. Germline-derived CDR1 and CDR2 are MNHEY and SMNVEV (reference sequence). The CDR3 extends over 15 amino acids. V lost 3 bases and J lost 2; bases outside the gene matches: 5. CDR3 coding DNA: TGTGCCAGCAGTTTTAAGGGGACTAGACAAGAGACCCAGTACTTC. Protein: CASSFKGTRQETQYF.

This clone has only one observation. This chain connects TRBV5-1 to TRBJ2-3; the D is unclear. V was pared by 4 bases and J by 2 bases, with 11 bases between. CDR3 size: 14 residues. Germline V lookup: CDR1 SGHRS, CDR2 YFSETQ. The CDR3 sequence: CASSHSGPTDTQYF. The CDR3 DNA reads TGCGCCAGCAGCCATTCAGGCCCCACAGATACGCAGTATTTT. The variable domain in full, completed from reference TRBV5-1 and TRBJ2-3, reads KAGVTQTPRYLIKTRGQQVTLSCSPISGHRSVSWYQQTPGQGLQFLFEYFSETQRNKGNFPGRFSGRQFSNSRSEMNVSTLELGDSALYLCASSHSGPTDTQYFGPGTRLTVL.

V usage is TRBV5-1 and J usage is TRBJ2-3; TRBD1 might be the D (5 bases). This CDR3 comprises 15 residues. The germline V gene encodes CDR1 SGHRS and CDR2 YFSETQ. Trimming pared 1 base from V and 1 base from J, leaving 10 bases between. The CDR3 nucleotides are TGCGCCAGCAGCTTGAGGACATTCCGCACAGATACGCAGTATTTT. This gives the protein CASSLRTFRTDTQYF.

This clone appeared a single time. The V call is TRBV4-1, the J call TRBJ1-1, with 12 nucleotides matching TRBD1. The CDR3 is 19 amino acids. J gave up 5 bases and V 5 bases, and 18 bases lay outside the gene matches. In germline, CDR1 is MGHRA, CDR2 YSYEKL. CDR3 in DNA: TGCGCCAGCAGCGACCGCCCCGGTACCGGGACAGGGGGCGAGACTGAAGCTTTCTTT. It translates to CASSDRPGTGTGGETEAFF.

This chain uses TRBV6-5 with TRBJ2-1; no firm D call. Germline V gene sequence: CDR1 MNHEY, CDR2 SVGAGI. Trimming stripped 2 bases from V and 13 bases from J, with 15 bases between. This CDR3 region has 13 residues. The CDR3 loop reads CASSYTATLIQFF. The CDR3 region has the DNA TGTGCCAGCAGTTACACTGCGACTCTAATTCAGTTCTTC.

The chain uses TRBV5-1 and TRBJ2-1; 8 positions match TRBD2. This CDR3 contains 14 residues. With 4 bases clipped from V and 4 bases from J, the junction kept 4 bases outside the gene matches. Germline CDR1 reads SGHRS; CDR2 reads YFSETQ. The CDR3 DNA sequence: TGCGCCAGCAGCGTTAGCGGGATTTACAATGAGCAGTTCTTC. Translation gives CASSVSGIYNEQFF. The entire variable domain, with the rest obtained from reference TRBV5-1 and TRBJ2-1, is as follows: KAGVTQTPRYLIKTRGQQVTLSCSPISGHRSVSWYQQTPGQGLQFLFEYFSETQRNKGNFPGRFSGRQFSNSRSEMNVSTLELGDSALYLCASSVSGIYNEQFFGPGTRLTVL.

This chain uses TRBV9 with TRBJ2-5, with D possibly TRBD1 on 5 matching bases. Germline loops: CDR1 SGDLS, CDR2 YYNGEE. Trimming took 3 bases from V and 1 from J, leaving 7 bases between them. The CDR3 has 13 amino acids. CDR3 coding DNA: TGTGCCAGCAGCGGGGGCCCCCAAGAGACCCAGTACTTC. Translated, it gives CASSGGPQETQYF.

CDR3 amino acids: CASSLSSASGAGELFF. The CDR3 bases are TGCGCCAGCAGCTTGTCGTCGGCTAGCGGCGCCGGGGAGCTGTTTTTT. The chain joins TRBV5-1 to TRBJ2-2, with 7 bases fitting TRBD2. This CDR3 has 16 residues. Germline V gives CDR1 SGHRS, CDR2 YFSETQ. The V gene end was trimmed by 1 base and the J gene end by 6 bases; junction bases not matched to a gene: 9.

This clone has only one observation. This chain joins TRBV27 and TRBJ2-1; D is undetermined. From germline, CDR1 is MNHEY and CDR2 SMNVEV (reference sequence). The V and J ends lost 4 bases and 8 bases respectively, with 18 bases between them. The CDR3 is made up of 15 amino acids. CDR3 sequence: CASSSSGRAVDEQFF. The CDR3 DNA reads as TGTGCCAGCAGTTCCTCAGGCAGAGCCGTGGATGAGCAGTTCTTC.

The chain uses TRBV18 and TRBJ2-1; the match to TRBD2 covers 15 bases. J gave up 8 bases and V 3 bases, and 8 bases lay outside the gene matches. Germline loops: CDR1 KGHSH, CDR2 LQKENI. The CDR3 is made up of 17 amino acids. CDR3 coding DNA: TGTGCCAGCTCACCCCGAGGACTAGCGGGAGGGTCAGATGAGCAGTTCTTC. Encoded protein: CASSPRGLAGGSDEQFF.

The chain couples TRBV30 to TRBJ1-1, with D tentatively TRBD1 (6 bases). V shed 2 bases and J shed 5 bases, with 21 bases lying between them. In germline, CDR1 is GTSNPN, CDR2 SVGIG (reference sequence). The CDR3 covers 16 residues. DNA for the CDR3: TGTGCCTGGAGTCCTTCTGTATCTGGGGGCGGGACTGAAGCTTTCTTT. Its protein is CAWSPSVSGGGTEAFF. Drawing the rest from reference TRBV30 and TRBJ1-1, the complete variable domain is SQTIHQWPATLVQPVGSPLSLECTVEGTSNPNLYWYRQAAGRGLQLLFYSVGIGQISSEVPQNLSASRPQDRQFILSSKKLLLSDSGFYLCAWSPSVSGGGTEAFFGQGTRLTVV.

CDR3 loop: CASSNIEQGRSRNTEAFF. The CDR3 bases are TGTGCCAGCAGCAACATCGAACAGGGGCGCTCGCGTAACACTGAAGCTTTCTTT. The gene calls are TRBV21-1 and TRBJ1-1; TRBD1 is taken as the D call from the table, unchecked against the DNA. TRBV21-1 constitutes a pseudogene. This CDR3 has 18 amino acids.

This rearrangement joins TRBV27 to TRBJ2-2; the D gene is possibly TRBD2 (6 bases). The CDR3 runs to 14 residues. Germline V CDR1 and CDR2: MNHEY, SMNVEV (reference sequence). V was clipped by 3 bases and J by 7 bases, with 12 bases between them. The CDR3 reads CASSFGLASGELFF. CDR3 DNA sequence: TGTGCCAGCAGTTTTGGGCTAGCGAGCGGGGAGCTGTTTTTT.

The CDR3 is CASSRTNYNEQFF. CDR3 coding DNA: TGTGCCAGTAGCCGGACTAACTACAATGAGCAGTTCTTC. The rearrangement uses TRBV19 and TRBJ2-1; D possibly corresponds to TRBD2 (6 bases). CDR3 size: 13 residues. Deletions cut 6 bases from V and 3 bases from J, with 9 bases between. Germline values: CDR1 LNHDA, CDR2 SQIVND (reference sequence).

This rearrangement joins TRBV11-2 to TRBJ2-2; D may be TRBD2 (5 bases). Trimming shortened V by 2 bases and J by 0 bases, and 16 bases separated the two germline ends. The CDR3 totals 18 residues. Germline V gene sequence: CDR1 SGHAT, CDR2 FQNNGV. CDR3 bases: TGTGCCAGCAGCTTATTCTCATTTCAAGCGGCGAACACCGGGGAGCTGTTTTTT. This translates into CASSLFSFQAANTGELFF. The full variable domain, its missing parts supplied by reference TRBV11-2 and TRBJ2-2, is EAGVAQSPRYKIIEKRQSVAFWCNPISGHATLYWYQQILGQGPKLLIQFQNNGVVDDSQLPKDRFSAERLKGVDSTLKIQPAKLEDSAVYLCASSLFSFQAANTGELFFGEGSRLTVL.

The chain has TRBV6-6 and TRBJ1-2; a possible D gene is TRBD1 (5 bases). The germline V gene has CDR1 MNHNY and CDR2 SVGAGI (reference sequence). The CDR3 covers 13 residues. V lost 5 bases, J lost 2 bases, and 9 bases lay in between. The CDR3 DNA reads TGTGCCAGCAGTCTGACAGTAAACTATGGCTACACCTTC. Its protein product is CASSLTVNYGYTF.

In DNA form, the CDR3 reads TGTGCCAGCAGTCCTTTGGACAGGGGGAGGTCTCAGCCCCAGCATTTT. This translates into CASSPLDRGRSQPQHF. J is TRBJ1-5 and V is TRBV28; 10 positions match TRBD1. The germline V gene has CDR1 MDHEN and CDR2 SYDVKM. The V segment lost 5 bases and the J segment 6 bases; nucleotides outside the gene matches: 10. CDR3 size: 16 residues. Full variable domain (rest looked up from reference TRBV28 and TRBJ1-5): DVKVTQSSRYLVKRTGEKVFLECVQDMDHENMFWYRQDPGLGLRLIYFSYDVKMKEKGDIPEGYSVSREKKERFSLILESASTNQTSMYLCASSPLDRGRSQPQHFGDGTRLSIL.

This sequence joins TRBV7-9 and TRBJ2-5; D remains unclear. V lost 8 bases to trimming and J lost 5 bases, with 15 bases between them. Per germline, CDR1 SEHNR and CDR2 FQNEAQ (reference sequence). This CDR3 region has 13 residues. CDR3 in amino acids: CASRYADEETQYF. CDR3 bases: TGTGCCAGCCGCTACGCGGATGAGGAGACCCAGTACTTC.

This CDR3 reads CASRGAGVYEQYF. In DNA form, the CDR3 reads TGTGCCAGCAGGGGGGCAGGGGTTTACGAGCAGTACTTC. The chain uses TRBV2 and TRBJ2-7, with D perhaps TRBD1 (6 bases). CDR1 is SNHLY and CDR2 is FYNNEI in the germline V gene. V was shortened by 6 bases and J by 4 bases, with 13 bases between the two germline ends. CDR3 length: 13 amino acids.

Only a few counts were recorded for this clone. V is TRBV9 and J is TRBJ2-2, with 13 bases identical to TRBD2. The CDR3 runs to 16 residues. V shed 0 bases and J 6 bases; nucleotides not matched to a gene: 2. Germline loops: CDR1 SGDLS, CDR2 YYNGEE. CDR3 coding DNA: TGTGCCAGCAGCGTAGGACTAGCGGGAGGATCCGGGGAGCTGTTTTTT. The encoded protein is CASSVGLAGGSGELFF.

The chain uses TRBV28 and TRBJ2-2, with TRBD2 matching 13 bases. V shed 5 bases and J 7 bases; nucleotides not matched to a gene: 16. The germline CDR1 and CDR2 sequences are MDHEN and SYDVKM. The CDR3 loop spans 19 amino acids. As DNA, the CDR3 is TGTGCCAGCAGTCTCCTTGTAGGAGGACTAGCGGGAGTTGACGGGGAGCTGTTTTTT. It translates to CASSLLVGGLAGVDGELFF.

The rearrangement links TRBV27 to TRBJ2-7, with TRBD2 identical over 12 bases. CDR3 length: 16 amino acids. Germline CDR1 MNHEY, CDR2 SMNVEV (reference sequence). V dropped 5 bases and J dropped 10; count of bases not matched to a gene: 15. In nucleotides, the CDR3 is TGTGCCAGCAGTCCCTCCCCCCCGGGACTAGCGGGTAAACAGTACTTC. Translating gives CASSPSPPGLAGKQYF.